The rows below give T cell receptor beta chains drawn from one sample of a study of T cells in Graves' hyperthyroidism and ophthalmopathy. Each CDR3 protein gets one entry after TCRdb re-called the multiplex PCR reads with MiXCR. The data show roughly 580,000 distinct CDR3 sequences, with about 45% seen just once and roughly 8.2% held by the top ten. What was sequenced was peripheral blood or thyroid tissue (not recorded which). The source of these receptors is a woman under 30 with Graves' hyperthyroidism. Each CDR3 is given with its conserved first and last residue. Each record gives: J gene, clone size, V gene, D gene, CDR3 protein, CDR3 DNA. A D gene is named only where the DNA matches it firmly. The listing skips clone size in some rows; elsewhere it reads once, few, many or a size class.

>TRBJ1-3|.|TRBV29-1|.
CSVTGTRNTIYF
TGCAGCGTAACAGGGACAAGGAACACCATATATTTT
>TRBJ1-3|many|TRBV10-3|.
CAISEGISGNTIYF
TGTGCCATCAGTGAGGGGATCTCTGGAAACACCATATATTTT
>TRBJ1-5|.|TRBV10-3|.
CAISEGRIYQPQHF
TGTGCCATCAGTGAGGGGAGGATTTACCAGCCCCAGCATTTT
>TRBJ2-5|.|TRBV2|TRBD2
CASSEDGRGGETQYF
TGTGCCAGCAGTGAAGATGGGAGGGGAGGAGAGACCCAGTACTTC
>TRBJ1-2|many|TRBV19|.
CATSRSGPNYGYTF
TGTGCCACCTCCCGATCGGGACCGAACTATGGCTACACCTTC
>TRBJ2-7|.|TRBV7-9|.
CASSDGTVSYEQYF
TGTGCCAGCAGCGATGGGACCGTCTCCTACGAGCAGTACTTC
>TRBJ1-4|.|TRBV20-1|TRBD1
CSAYNDRAAEKLFF
TGCAGTGCTTACAACGACAGGGCCGCTGAAAAACTGTTTTTT
>TRBJ2-5|.|TRBV15|TRBD1
CATSRVNRGLFLTQYF
TGTGCCACCAGCAGAGTAAACAGGGGGCTGTTTCTGACCCAGTACTTC
>TRBJ2-5|.|TRBV29-1|.
CSVEGDGETQYF
TGCAGCGTTGAAGGGGATGGGGAGACCCAGTACTTC
>TRBJ2-7|.|TRBV10-3|.
CAISNSGTSIEQYF
TGTGCCATCAGTAACTCCGGGACCTCTATCGAGCAGTACTTC
>TRBJ1-4|.|TRBV7-2|TRBD1
CASSQTGEGEKLFF
TGTGCCAGCAGCCAGACAGGGGAGGGTGAAAAACTGTTTTTT
>TRBJ1-2|.|TRBV24-1|.
CAARVGRGYTF
TGTGCCGCCAGGGTGGGAAGGGGCTACACCTTC
>TRBJ2-2|few|TRBV29-1|.
CSAKGGASNTGELFF
TGCAGCGCCAAAGGAGGCGCCTCGAACACCGGGGAGCTGTTTTTT
>TRBJ1-5|many|TRBV25-1|.
CASSETGYSNQPQHF
TGTGCCAGCAGTGAAACAGGATATAGCAATCAGCCCCAGCATTTT
>TRBJ2-2|few|TRBV2|TRBD2
CASTLRGAGELFF
TGTGCCAGCACGCTCCGGGGGGCCGGGGAGCTGTTTTTT
>TRBJ2-6|few|TRBV2|.
CASGGQYEANVLTF
TGTGCCAGCGGCGGGCAGTATGAGGCCAACGTCCTGACTTTC
>TRBJ2-5|few|TRBV24-1|.
CATSGYSARETQYF
TGTGCCACCAGTGGTTATTCAGCCCGGGAGACCCAGTACTTC
>TRBJ1-3|.|TRBV20-1|TRBD1
CSASGGTGGDKTGNTIYF
TGCAGTGCTAGTGGTGGGACAGGGGGCGATAAGACTGGAAACACCATATATTTT
>TRBJ2-5|few|TRBV7-2|.
CASSDNVQETQYF
TGTGCCAGCAGCGACAACGTCCAAGAGACCCAGTACTTC
>TRBJ1-2|many|TRBV7-8|.
CASSLRVTTGSNGYTF
TGTGCCAGCAGCTTAAGGGTGACGACAGGTAGCAATGGCTACACCTTC
>TRBJ2-7|.|TRBV7-8|TRBD1
CASSQLNRGEQYF
TGTGCCAGCAGCCAACTCAACAGGGGCGAGCAGTACTTC
>TRBJ1-1|.|TRBV20-1|TRBD1
CSARDTNRGMNTEAFF
TGCAGTGCTAGAGATACGAACAGGGGAATGAACACTGAAGCTTTCTTT
>TRBJ1-1|.|TRBV7-8|.
CASSVEGSEAFF
TGTGCCAGCAGCGTTGAGGGCTCTGAAGCTTTCTTT
>TRBJ2-7|few|TRBV7-8|TRBD1
CASSLGQVSSYEQYF
TGTGCCAGCAGTTTAGGACAGGTGAGCTCCTACGAGCAGTACTTC
>TRBJ1-1|many|TRBV7-9|TRBD1
CASSPGTGFTEAFF
TGTGCCAGCAGCCCCGGGACAGGGTTCACTGAAGCTTTCTTT
>TRBJ1-2|many|TRBV15|.
CATSRGTDRLADYTF
TGTGCCACCAGCAGAGGTACGGACAGACTAGCGGACTACACCTTC